Listed below are T cell receptor beta chains from one sample, sequenced in a study of post-analysis software for immune sequencing data. MiXCR, applied by TCRdb to the PCR reads, yields one record per CDR3 protein. This table has around 500,000 distinct CDR3 sequences, about a third appearing once. Material for sequencing was blood. The receptors stem from a girl aged 2-17 years with multiple sclerosis. Both conserved end residues are part of each CDR3. The D gene is left open where the match is weak. Rows give clone size only sometimes, using once, few, many, or a class for an expanded clone.

D: .
V: TRBV7-9
J: TRBJ2-5
size: many
DNA: TGTGCCAGCAGCCTAGAGGCACAGCCAGAGACCCAGTACTTC
CDR3: CASSLEAQPETQYF

D: TRBD2
V: TRBV10-3
J: TRBJ2-5
size: .
DNA: TGTGCCATCGGATCCCTAGCGGGGGGCCTACAAGAGACCCAGTACTTC
CDR3: CAIGSLAGGLQETQYF

D: TRBD1
V: TRBV5-1
J: TRBJ1-4
size: .
DNA: TGCGCCGGCAGCGCAGACAGGGCAACTAATGAAAAACTGTTTTTT
CDR3: CAGSADRATNEKLFF

D: .
V: TRBV2
J: TRBJ2-5
size: few
DNA: TGTGCCAGCATACGAAACGTCTCCCCGACGGAGACCCAGTACTTC
CDR3: CASIRNVSPTETQYF

D: TRBD2
V: TRBV29-1
J: TRBJ2-1
size: few
DNA: TGCAGCGGGACGACTAGCGGGGCCAATGAGCAGTTCTTC
CDR3: CSGTTSGANEQFF

D: .
V: TRBV10-3
J: TRBJ2-5
size: .
DNA: TGTGCCATCAGTGAGTCGGGACGCCCAGAGACCCAGTACTTC
CDR3: CAISESGRPETQYF

D: .
V: TRBV5-1
J: TRBJ2-1
size: few
DNA: TGCGCCAGCAGCCAAATGGGAGGCGATGAGCAGTTCTTC
CDR3: CASSQMGGDEQFF

D: TRBD1
V: TRBV5-1
J: TRBJ1-5
size: .
DNA: TGCGCCAGCAGCGCGGGAACCGGGACAGGGACTAATCAGCCCCAGCATTTT
CDR3: CASSAGTGTGTNQPQHF

D: .
V: TRBV12-3/TRBV12-4
J: TRBJ1-2
size: few
DNA: TGTGCCAGCAGTTTAGTGGGACTGAACTATGGCTACACCTTC
CDR3: CASSLVGLNYGYTF

D: .
V: TRBV25-1
J: TRBJ2-5
size: once
DNA: TGTGCCAGCACTCCAACAGAGTCCCAAGAGACCCAGTACTTC
CDR3: CASTPTESQETQYF

D: .
V: TRBV6-5
J: TRBJ2-2
size: .
DNA: TGTGCCAGCAGTTTTGAGACCGGGGAGCTGTTTTTT
CDR3: CASSFETGELFF

D: .
V: TRBV20-1
J: TRBJ1-2
size: .
DNA: TGCAGTGCTAGAGCGCATACCTTCGGGCAGAACATTCTCTATGGCTACACCTTC
CDR3: CSARAHTFGQNILYGYTF

D: .
V: TRBV29-1
J: TRBJ2-4
size: few
DNA: TGCAGCGGCACCCCTGGATCTAGCAAAAACATTCAGTACTTC
CDR3: CSGTPGSSKNIQYF

D: TRBD1
V: TRBV29-1
J: TRBJ1-1
size: .
DNA: TGCAGCGTTCCCCGGACAGGGAACACTGAAGCTTTCTTT
CDR3: CSVPRTGNTEAFF

D: .
V: TRBV27
J: TRBJ2-1
size: .
DNA: TGTGCCAGCAGTTTGTATGGGGGCGAGCAGTTCTTC
CDR3: CASSLYGGEQFF

D: TRBD2
V: TRBV20-1
J: TRBJ2-7
size: .
DNA: TGCAGTGTCCTGTTACAGCGGGGGATCCAATACGAGCAGTACTTC
CDR3: CSVLLQRGIQYEQYF

D: .
V: TRBV6-1
J: TRBJ2-3
size: .
DNA: TGTGCCAGCAGTGAAGAGGGCAGCCGCACAGATACGCAGTATTTT
CDR3: CASSEEGSRTDTQYF

D: .
V: TRBV6-6
J: TRBJ2-3
size: few
DNA: TGTGCCAGCAGTTCCCCGGAGGGGAAGATGGGAAAGGATACGCAGTATTTT
CDR3: CASSSPEGKMGKDTQYF

D: .
V: TRBV20-1
J: TRBJ2-3
size: few
DNA: TGCAGTGCAAAGGAACCGGGGTACAGGGATACGCAGTATTTT
CDR3: CSAKEPGYRDTQYF

D: .
V: TRBV20-1
J: TRBJ1-2
size: .
DNA: TGCAGTGAGGTCGCGGCGATCAATGGCTACACCTTC
CDR3: CSEVAAINGYTF

D: .
V: TRBV29-1
J: TRBJ1-2
size: .
DNA: TGCAGCGTCGATCTGACAGACTGGGGTGGCTACACCTTC
CDR3: CSVDLTDWGGYTF

D: .
V: TRBV2
J: TRBJ2-1
size: .
DNA: TGTGCCAGCAGTGCCCAGGGTATCTCCTTGAATGAGCAGTTCTTC
CDR3: CASSAQGISLNEQFF

D: .
V: TRBV20-1
J: TRBJ2-2
size: .
DNA: TGCAGTGCTAGTAGTGGGAGAAGGAACACCGGGGAGCTGTTTTTT
CDR3: CSASSGRRNTGELFF

D: TRBD1
V: TRBV7-2
J: TRBJ2-1
size: .
DNA: TGTGCCAGCAGCTCCGCGACAGGGTGGGGTGAGCAGTTCTTC
CDR3: CASSSATGWGEQFF

D: TRBD1
V: TRBV18
J: TRBJ1-5
size: few
DNA: TGTGCCAGCTCACCACCGGGGACAGGTGCTCAGCCCCAGCATTTT
CDR3: CASSPPGTGAQPQHF

D: .
V: TRBV20-1
J: TRBJ2-5
size: .
DNA: TGCAGTGCTATACGGGTGGGGACCCAAGAGACCCAGTACTTC
CDR3: CSAIRVGTQETQYF

D: .
V: TRBV20-1
J: TRBJ1-6
size: .
DNA: TGCAGTGCTAGTCGGTCCTCCTATAATTCACCCCTCCACTTT
CDR3: CSASRSSYNSPLHF

D: TRBD1
V: TRBV15
J: TRBJ2-7
size: few
DNA: TGTGCCACCAGCAGAGATCTGGGACAGGCCTCCTACGAGCAGTACTTC
CDR3: CATSRDLGQASYEQYF

D: .
V: TRBV12-3/TRBV12-4
J: TRBJ1-5
size: few
DNA: TGTGCCAGCAGTTTCTTGGCAGATGACAATCAGCCCCAGCATTTT
CDR3: CASSFLADDNQPQHF

D: TRBD1
V: TRBV4-2
J: TRBJ1-2
size: .
DNA: TGTGCCAGCAGCCAAGTCGAGGGACAGACGTATGGCTACACCTTC
CDR3: CASSQVEGQTYGYTF

D: TRBD1
V: TRBV5-1
J: TRBJ2-5
size: .
DNA: TGCGCCAGCAGGGATGGGACAGGGCAGGGTCGTCAAGAGACCCAGTACTTC
CDR3: CASRDGTGQGRQETQYF

D: .
V: TRBV10-2
J: TRBJ1-1
size: .
DNA: TGCGCCAGCACCGGGGTGAGCGGCACTGAAGCTTTCTTT
CDR3: CASTGVSGTEAFF

D: TRBD1
V: TRBV4-1
J: TRBJ2-7
size: few
DNA: TGCGCCAGCAGCCTCAGTAACTCAGGGGGCTTTGACGAGCAGTACTTC
CDR3: CASSLSNSGGFDEQYF

D: .
V: TRBV7-8
J: TRBJ2-3
size: few
DNA: TGTGCCAGCAGCTTAGGCGGGGACCTTACAGATACGCAGTATTTT
CDR3: CASSLGGDLTDTQYF

D: .
V: TRBV10-1
J: TRBJ2-3
size: .
DNA: TGCGCCAGCAGCCGGGCGGCTAATACGCAGTATTTT
CDR3: CASSRAANTQYF

D: .
V: TRBV15
J: TRBJ2-1
size: .
DNA: TGTGCCACCAGCAGAGTGGTTGAGCAGTTCTTC
CDR3: CATSRVVEQFF

D: TRBD1
V: TRBV5-1
J: TRBJ1-1
size: few
DNA: TGCGCCAGCAGCCCAAGGGGGCACGCTGAAGCTTTCTTT
CDR3: CASSPRGHAEAFF

D: TRBD1
V: TRBV6-1
J: TRBJ1-5
size: .
DNA: TGTGCCAGCACCCCCTGGGGGGACAGGGGGTTCGGGAGCAATCAGCCCCAGCATTTT
CDR3: CASTPWGDRGFGSNQPQHF

D: TRBD1
V: TRBV24-1
J: TRBJ2-3
size: .
DNA: TGTGCCACCAGTGATACCCGGAGACAGGGAAAAGATACGCAGTATTTT
CDR3: CATSDTRRQGKDTQYF

D: .
V: TRBV29-1
J: TRBJ1-2
size: few
DNA: TGCAGCGTCCTCCCCCCAAATGCTAACTATGGCTACACCTTC
CDR3: CSVLPPNANYGYTF

D: .
V: TRBV5-1
J: TRBJ2-3
size: few
DNA: TGCGCCAGCAGCTTGGCGGCTAGGCCAGATACGCAGTATTTT
CDR3: CASSLAARPDTQYF

D: TRBD1
V: TRBV7-9
J: TRBJ2-1
size: .
DNA: TGTGCCAGCAGCTGGTCCTGGGGACAGGGTTACAATGAGCAGTTCTTC
CDR3: CASSWSWGQGYNEQFF

D: TRBD1
V: TRBV6-1
J: TRBJ1-2
size: few
DNA: TGTGCCAGCACCTTAGACAGGGGTGGCTACACCTTC
CDR3: CASTLDRGGYTF

D: TRBD1
V: TRBV15
J: TRBJ2-3
size: .
DNA: TGTGCCACCAGCATATCGACAGGGAAGACGCAGTATTTT
CDR3: CATSISTGKTQYF

D: .
V: TRBV20-1
J: TRBJ2-3
size: many
DNA: TGCAGTGCCAACAGACAGAGCAACACAGATACGCAGTATTTT
CDR3: CSANRQSNTDTQYF

D: .
V: TRBV28
J: TRBJ1-6
size: .
DNA: TGTGCCAGCAGTTTACCCCGACAGGTGAAGAGATCACCCCTCCACTTT
CDR3: CASSLPRQVKRSPLHF

D: TRBD1
V: TRBV6-2/TRBV6-3
J: TRBJ1-5
size: .
DNA: TGTGCCAGCAGCTATGGGACAGCTAGCAATCAGCCCCAGCATTTT
CDR3: CASSYGTASNQPQHF

D: .
V: TRBV12-3/TRBV12-4
J: TRBJ2-7
size: few
DNA: TGTGCCAGCAGTTTAGAGAGCAGGGGGGGTGAGCAGTACTTC
CDR3: CASSLESRGGEQYF

D: .
V: TRBV6-5
J: TRBJ2-1
size: few
DNA: TGTGCCAGCACCCGATTTGGAGTTAGGGCCTACAATGAGCAGTTCTTC
CDR3: CASTRFGVRAYNEQFF

D: TRBD2
V: TRBV28
J: TRBJ2-3
size: .
DNA: TGTGCCAGCAGCCGGGGACTAGCGGGGGGGCTTCGAAGAACAGATACGCAGTATTTT
CDR3: CASSRGLAGGLRRTDTQYF

D: TRBD1
V: TRBV6-1
J: TRBJ1-2
size: few
DNA: TGTGCCAGCAGGAGGACAGGGGAAATGCATGGCTACACCTTC
CDR3: CASRRTGEMHGYTF

D: .
V: TRBV9
J: TRBJ2-5
size: .
DNA: TGTGCCGGCAGCGTAGGCCCCGACAGCCAAGAGACCCAGTACTTC
CDR3: CAGSVGPDSQETQYF

D: .
V: TRBV9
J: TRBJ2-1
size: few
DNA: TGTGCCAGCAGCGTTCCGCCTGGAGAGCGGTTCTTC
CDR3: CASSVPPGERFF

D: TRBD1
V: TRBV7-9
J: TRBJ1-6
size: .
DNA: TGTGCCAGCAGCCCGCGGGGACAGTCTAATTCACCCCTCCACTTT
CDR3: CASSPRGQSNSPLHF